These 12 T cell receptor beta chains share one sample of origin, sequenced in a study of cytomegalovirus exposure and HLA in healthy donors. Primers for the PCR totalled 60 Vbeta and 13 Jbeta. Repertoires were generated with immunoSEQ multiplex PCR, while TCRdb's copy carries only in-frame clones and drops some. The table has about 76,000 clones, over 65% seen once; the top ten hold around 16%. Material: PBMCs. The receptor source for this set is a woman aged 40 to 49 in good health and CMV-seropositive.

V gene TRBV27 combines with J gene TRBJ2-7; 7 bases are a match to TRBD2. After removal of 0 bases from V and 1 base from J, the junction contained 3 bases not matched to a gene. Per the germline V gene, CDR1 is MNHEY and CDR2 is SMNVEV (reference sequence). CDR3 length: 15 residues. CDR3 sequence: CASSLSAGDSYEQYF. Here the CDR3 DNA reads TGTGCCAGCAGTTTATCGGCGGGGGATTCCTACGAGCAGTACTTC.

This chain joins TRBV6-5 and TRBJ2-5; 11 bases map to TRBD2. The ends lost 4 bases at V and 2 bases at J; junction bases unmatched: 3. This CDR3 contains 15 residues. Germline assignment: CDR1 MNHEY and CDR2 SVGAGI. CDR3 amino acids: CASSSWTSGQETQYF. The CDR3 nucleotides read TGTGCCAGCAGTTCGTGGACTAGCGGGCAAGAGACCCAGTACTTC.

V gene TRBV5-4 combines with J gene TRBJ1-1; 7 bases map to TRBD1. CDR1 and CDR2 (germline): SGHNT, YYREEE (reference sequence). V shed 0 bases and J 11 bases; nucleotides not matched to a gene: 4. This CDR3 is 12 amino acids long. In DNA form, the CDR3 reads TGTGCCAGCAGCTTGGGGGGACAGCGGGCTTTCTTT. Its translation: CASSLGGQRAFF.

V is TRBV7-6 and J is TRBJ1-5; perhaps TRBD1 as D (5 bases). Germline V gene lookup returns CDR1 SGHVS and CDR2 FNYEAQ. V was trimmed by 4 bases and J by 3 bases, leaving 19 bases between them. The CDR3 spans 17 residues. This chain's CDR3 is CASSSAATGLDNQPQHF. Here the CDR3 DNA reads TGTGCCAGCAGCTCGGCCGCTACAGGATTAGACAATCAGCCCCAGCATTTT.

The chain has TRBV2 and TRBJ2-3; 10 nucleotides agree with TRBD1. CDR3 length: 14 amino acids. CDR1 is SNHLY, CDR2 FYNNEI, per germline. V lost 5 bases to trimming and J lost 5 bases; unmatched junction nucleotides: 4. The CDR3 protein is CASSWTGGRDTQYF. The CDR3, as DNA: TGTGCCAGCAGTTGGACAGGGGGTCGAGATACGCAGTATTTT.

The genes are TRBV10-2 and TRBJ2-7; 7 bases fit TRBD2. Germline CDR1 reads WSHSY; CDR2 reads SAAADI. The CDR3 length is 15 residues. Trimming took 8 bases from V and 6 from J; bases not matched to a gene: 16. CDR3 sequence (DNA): TGCGCCAGCTTTGATCCGGGAGGTTCATCCATCGAGCAGTACTTC. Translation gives CASFDPGGSSIEQYF.

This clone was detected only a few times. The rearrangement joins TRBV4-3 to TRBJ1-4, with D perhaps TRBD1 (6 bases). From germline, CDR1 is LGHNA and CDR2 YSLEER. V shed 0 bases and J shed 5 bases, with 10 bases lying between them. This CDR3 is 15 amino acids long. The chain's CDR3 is CASSQEQGGNEKLFF. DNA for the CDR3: TGCGCCAGCAGCCAAGAACAGGGCGGGAATGAAAAACTGTTTTTT.

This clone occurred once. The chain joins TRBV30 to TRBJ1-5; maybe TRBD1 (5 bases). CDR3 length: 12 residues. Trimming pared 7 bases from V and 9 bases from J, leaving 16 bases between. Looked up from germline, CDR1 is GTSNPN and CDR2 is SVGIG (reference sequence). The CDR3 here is CALSGGSGPQHF. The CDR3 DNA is TGTGCCTTGAGCGGGGGATCAGGGCCCCAGCATTTT.

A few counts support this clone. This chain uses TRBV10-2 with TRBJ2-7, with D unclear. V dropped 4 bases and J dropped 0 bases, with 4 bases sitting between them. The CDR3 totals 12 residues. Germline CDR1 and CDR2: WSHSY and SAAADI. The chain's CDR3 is CASSASSYEQYF. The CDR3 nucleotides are TGCGCCAGCAGTGCCAGCTCCTACGAGCAGTACTTC.

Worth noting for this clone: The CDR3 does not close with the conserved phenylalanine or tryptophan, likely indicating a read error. In DNA, the CDR3 is TGTGCCAGCAGCGTATCAGGGATGTGGGAAAAACTGTTTGTT. Residues: CASSVSGMWEKLFV. The V and J genes are TRBV9 and TRBJ1-4, with a possible D match to TRBD1 (5 bases). The CDR3 is made up of 14 amino acids. V lost 1 base, J lost 8 bases, and 12 bases lay in between. Germline V gene lookup returns CDR1 SGDLS and CDR2 YYNGEE.

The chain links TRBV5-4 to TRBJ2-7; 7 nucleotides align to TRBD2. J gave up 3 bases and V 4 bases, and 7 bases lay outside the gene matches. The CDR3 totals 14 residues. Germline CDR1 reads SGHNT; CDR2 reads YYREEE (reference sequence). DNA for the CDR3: TGTGCCAGCAGCGACGGGACTAACCTCTACGAGCAGTACTTC. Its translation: CASSDGTNLYEQYF.

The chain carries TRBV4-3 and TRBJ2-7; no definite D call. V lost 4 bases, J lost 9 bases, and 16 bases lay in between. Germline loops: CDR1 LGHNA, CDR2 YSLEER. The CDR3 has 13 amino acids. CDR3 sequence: CASSPDPGSGQYF. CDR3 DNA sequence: TGCGCCAGCAGCCCCGACCCCGGTTCGGGGCAGTACTTC.